This T cell receptor (beta chain) was captured in a study of human T cells and chemical hapten exposure. About the study: An area of 2 cm by about 2.2 cm on upper inner arm skin received 2% DPC for sensitization. Yields of TCR per sample differed, chiefly owing to small differences in pooled library volume. Notes on the study in general: Among TCRs, those above 1 in 1000 frequency were unaffected by DPC sensitization. Expanded TCRs grouped into significantly more large CDR3 similarity clusters than controls produced.

V shed 4 bases and J shed 2 bases, with 9 bases lying between them. CDR3 length equals 12 residues. Germline CDR1 SQVTM, CDR2 ANQGSEA. This sample's time point: patch test 1, 2 weeks after DPC sensitization. Treatment in this sample: therapeutic diphenylcyclopropenone sensitization with weekly scalp DPC. TCRdb fed the RACE reads into MiXCR, producing one record per CDR3 protein. This table has roughly 180,000 distinct CDR3 sequences, roughly 15% appearing once. This clonotype occurred a few times. Antigen: not known. Sequences were derived from whole blood, sampled in connection with sensitization to the hapten diphenylcyclopropenone (DPC). The clonotype comes from a woman aged 30 to 39 with alopecia areata. Some clones in this sample may be carry-over from other donors' samples. V gene TRBV29-1 combines with J gene TRBJ2-7; D not resolved. The CDR3 loop reads CSVASGPYEQYF. For the CDR3, the DNA is TGCAGCGTTGCTTCCGGGCCCTACGAGCAGTACTTC.